This TCR beta chain stems from a study of response to subunit inactivated influenza vaccine. Overall study findings and caveats: That few new T cells are recruited by each seasonal influenza vaccination was the authors' suggestion.

TCRdb reanalysed the RT-PCR reads using MiXCR and keeps one entry per CDR3 protein. The sample yields about 700,000 distinct CDR3 sequences, about a sixth seen once. Per the germline V gene, CDR1 is SGHTA and CDR2 is FQGTGA. The V and J ends lost 1 base and 0 bases, in that order; junction bases with no gene match: 12. The CDR3 is made up of 19 amino acids. This clonotype was seen more than once but under ten times. Its cognate antigen is unknown. The chain carries TRBV7-3 and TRBJ2-1; 7 bases align to TRBD2. This specimen consisted of PBMCs from blood, obtained roughly 12 days after vaccination. The sequence was collected from a man aged 45 to 65 who received an inactivated influenza vaccine. The DNA for the CDR3 is TGTGCCAGCAGCTTAATTGCCGGACTAGAAACAAGCTCCTACAATGAGCAGTTCTTC. Its protein is CASSLIAGLETSSYNEQFF.